The 9 T cell receptor beta chains reported below all come from one sample, sequenced in a study of CD8+CD57+ T cells in acquired aplastic anemia. The use of genomic DNA as template underpinned the TCR beta VDJ and CDR3 profiling. A single record per CDR3 protein comes from TCRdb applying MiXCR to the reads. The table has about 210,000 distinct CDR3 sequences, about 37% seen once. Material: sorted CD4+, CD8+, or CD8+CD57+ T cells (not recorded which) from PBMCs. The receptor set was obtained from a human donor in good health, serving as a control.

The chain combines TRBV19 with TRBJ1-2, with TRBD1 identical over 9 bases. V trimming: 7 bases; J trimming: 3 bases; junction bases outside the gene matches: 12. The CDR3 loop spans 16 amino acids. Germline V lookup: CDR1 LNHDA, CDR2 SQIVND (reference sequence). The CDR3 coding sequence is TGTGCCAGTAACCATTTACCGGGACAGGGTGACTATGGCTACACCTTC. Translating gives CASNHLPGQGDYGYTF.

This clonotype was counted a single time. The chain recombines TRBV24-1 with TRBJ1-2; weak D call: TRBD1 (5 bases). The CDR3 has 12 residues. V was clipped by 4 bases and J by 10 bases, with 12 bases between them. Germline values: CDR1 KGHDR, CDR2 SFDVKD. The CDR3 coding sequence is TGTGCCACCAGTGACAGGAGGGGCTACTACACCTTC. It specifies CATSDRRGYYTF.

This sequence joins TRBV24-1 and TRBJ1-2, with a tentative D call TRBD1 (5 bases). This CDR3 has 14 residues. The germline V gene has CDR1 KGHDR and CDR2 SFDVKD. V dropped 5 bases and J dropped 3 bases, with 12 bases sitting between them. CDR3 sequence (DNA): TGTGCCACCAGTGCTTTCCAGGGTCACTATGGCTACACCTTC. This codes for CATSAFQGHYGYTF.

This clonotype was counted ten times or more. V and J are TRBV10-3 and TRBJ1-2, with D perhaps matching TRBD1 (6 bases). The germline V gene encodes CDR1 ENHRY and CDR2 SYGVKD. The CDR3 sequence is 13 residues long. Deletions cut 3 bases from V and 4 bases from J, with 9 bases between. The CDR3 DNA reads as TGTGCCATCAGTGACAGGGGCTCCTATGGCTACACCTTC. Its translation: CAISDRGSYGYTF.

This clonotype was counted ten times or more. DNA for the CDR3: TGTGCCAGTAGTATCCGGACAGGGCCCGGACAGCCCCAGCATTTT. The encoded protein is CASSIRTGPGQPQHF. The chain carries TRBV19 and TRBJ1-5; 8 bases line up with TRBD1. Looked up from germline, CDR1 is LNHDA and CDR2 is SQIVND (reference sequence). Trimming took 3 bases from V and 7 from J; bases not matched to a gene: 8. This CDR3 comprises 15 residues.

This clonotype came up many times. The CDR3 nucleotides read TGCAGTGCTAGAGCGACGCGGAGACAGGCCCCTAACGAGCAGTACTTC. Its translation is CSARATRRQAPNEQYF. This sequence joins TRBV20-1 and TRBJ2-7, with D possibly being TRBD1 (6 bases). Trimming took 1 base from V and 5 from J, leaving 21 bases between them. Germline V CDR1 and CDR2: DFQATT, SNEGSKA (reference sequence). The length of the CDR3 is 16 residues.

This clonotype was counted ten times or more. V gene TRBV7-2 combines with J gene TRBJ2-3; D possibly corresponds to TRBD2 (5 bases). The CDR3 is made up of 15 amino acids. Per germline, CDR1 SGHTA and CDR2 FQGNSA. V was shortened by 7 bases and J by 5 bases, with 19 bases between the two germline ends. The chain's CDR3 is CASTPVGLAGDTQYF. CDR3 bases: TGTGCCAGCACCCCCGTTGGGCTAGCAGGAGATACGCAGTATTTT.

The chain couples TRBV2 to TRBJ2-5; tentatively, D is TRBD1 (6 bases). The CDR3 extends over 15 amino acids. Per the germline V gene, CDR1 is SNHLY and CDR2 is FYNNEI. Deletions cut 2 bases from V and 5 bases from J, with 15 bases between. The CDR3 protein is CASSEPPGAGETQYF. CDR3 DNA sequence: TGTGCCAGCAGTGAACCCCCAGGGGCGGGCGAGACCCAGTACTTC.

This clonotype was detected ten times or more. This rearrangement joins TRBV2 to TRBJ1-6, with 7 bases aligning to TRBD1. Per the germline V gene, CDR1 is SNHLY and CDR2 is FYNNEI. Trimming removed 2 bases from V and 4 bases from J; junction bases left unmatched: 2. This CDR3 spans 15 amino acids. The CDR3 coding sequence is TGTGCCAGCAGTGAAAGGGGGCTGTATAATTCACCCCTCCACTTT. Amino acid sequence: CASSERGLYNSPLHF.